This T cell receptor beta chain came from a study of beta chain features in type 1 diabetes. The CDR3 is made up of 14 amino acids. CDR1 and CDR2 (germline): SNHLY, FYNNEI. With 7 bases clipped from V and 5 bases from J, the junction kept 9 bases outside the gene matches. Study-wide results and limits: Comparison showed that naive, central memory and Treg TCRB repertoires appeared more similar among patients than among healthy donors.

Worth noting for this clone: The antigen is unknown.

All of the isolated RNA was reverse transcribed, so expressed TCRB transcripts were sequenced. Sequencing used immunoSEQ multiplex PCR; TCRdb keeps in-frame clones, though not all of them. The table shows 15,000 to 20,000 clones, with around 50% occurring only once. Source material: stem cell memory CD4+ T cells from blood. The rearrangement uses TRBV2 and TRBJ2-5, with TRBD2 matching 8 bases. The clonotype was recovered from a man aged 18 to 30 in good health. The chain's CDR3 is CASTERGRKETQYF. The DNA for the CDR3 is TGTGCCAGCACCGAGCGGGGGAGGAAGGAGACCCAGTACTTC.